A single sample is the source of the 2 T cell receptor beta chains below, sequenced in a study of blood T cell repertoires in COVID-19. TCRdb's table, derived via immunoSEQ multiplex PCR, lists solely in-frame clones and lacks some. The sample yields approximately 290,000 clones, 70% to 90% seen once. Sequenced: peripheral blood. The origin of the receptors is a woman in her fifties or sixties with acute or convalescent COVID-19.

V and J are TRBV4-1 and TRBJ2-2; TRBD1 agrees at 7 bases. Per germline, CDR1 MGHRA and CDR2 YSYEKL. The trim removed 5 bases at V and 1 base at J, leaving 7 bases unmatched. This CDR3 has 16 residues. DNA of the CDR3: TGCGCCAGCAGCATACCCGGGACAGAGAACACCGGGGAGCTGTTTTTT. Its protein product is CASSIPGTENTGELFF.

The chain carries TRBV28 and TRBJ1-6, with D maybe TRBD1 (5 bases). The V gene lost 5 bases and the J gene lost 2 bases, with 10 bases spanning the gap. The V gene's germline CDR1 is MDHEN and CDR2 SYDVKM. The length of the CDR3 is 15 residues. Here the CDR3 reads CASSGPGAYNSPLHF. The CDR3 DNA reads as TGTGCCAGCAGTGGGCCGGGGGCCTATAATTCACCCCTCCACTTT.